A selection of T cell receptor beta chains follows, all from one sample in a study of blood T cell repertoires in COVID-19. The repertoire was sequenced with immunoSEQ multiplex PCR; TCRdb's copy has only in-frame clones and lacks some. The sample includes approximately 83,000 clones, around 85% of them seen just once. The sequenced sample was peripheral blood. Every receptor here comes from a man aged 45-60 years with acute or convalescent COVID-19. The CDR3 runs from the conserved cysteine through the conserved F or W. D genes are given only for firm matches. Only some rows state a clone size, as once, few, many or a class for expanded clones.

TRBV19,.,.,TRBJ1-1,CASSETGRNTEAFF,TGTGCCAGTAGTGAAACAGGACGGAACACTGAAGCTTTCTTT
TRBV5-6,.,TRBD1,TRBJ2-6,CASSPGPGGADGANVLTF,TGTGCCAGCAGCCCGGGGCCAGGGGGCGCGGATGGGGCCAACGTCCTGACTTTC
TRBV14,.,.,TRBJ2-1,CASSQVKGLPYNEQFF,TGTGCCAGCAGCCAAGTAAAGGGACTCCCCTACAATGAGCAGTTCTTC
TRBV30,once,TRBD1,TRBJ1-5,CAWGQGNQPQHF,TGTGCCTGGGGACAGGGGAATCAGCCCCAGCATTTT
TRBV6-5,.,TRBD1,TRBJ1-1,CASSYFNRGNGEAFF,TGTGCCAGCAGTTACTTCAACAGGGGGAACGGCGAAGCTTTCTTT
TRBV2,.,.,TRBJ1-5,CASSLNQPQHF,TGTGCCAGCAGTCTCAATCAGCCCCAGCATTTT
TRBV5-4,.,TRBD1,TRBJ1-5,CASSPGTGTNQPQHF,TGTGCCAGCAGCCCGGGGACAGGGACGAATCAGCCCCAGCATTTT
TRBV3-1/TRBV3-2,.,.,TRBJ2-1,CASSQRDSGNEQFF,TGTGCCAGCAGCCAACGTGACTCGGGTAATGAGCAGTTCTTC
TRBV4-3,.,.,TRBJ1-4,CASSQDWGGSGENEKLFF,TGCGCCAGCAGCCAAGATTGGGGGGGCTCAGGTGAAAATGAAAAACTGTTTTTT
TRBV7-8,.,.,TRBJ1-1,CASSDREEYTEAFF,TGTGCCAGCAGCGACCGGGAGGAATACACTGAAGCTTTCTTT